This TCR beta chain comes out of a study of neurological immune-mediated disorders (dated by TCRdb to between 2019 and 2020). Notes on the research overall: Among the approximately 34 multiple sclerosis patients, relapsing-remitting MS accounted for approximately 31 and secondary progressive MS accounted for 3. Using UMI-based sequencing, the study compared peripheral blood TCR-beta repertoires from patients with HTLV-I-associated myelopathy (HAM/TSP), patients with multiple sclerosis, and healthy controls. Alongside PBMC samples, the set of some 100 TCR-beta libraries contained longitudinal samples, technical triplicates, and paired CD4+ and CD8+ T-cell subsets that had been sorted. The cohort comprised 68 subjects: roughly 15 HAM/TSP patients, 35 or so multiple sclerosis patients and around 20 healthy controls.

The sample holds many counts of this clonotype. Its recognized antigen is unknown. The input lacks base qualities; no much larger clone sits a single base away. Libraries from unsorted PBMCs were made from 2 million PBMCs kept in RNAlater at -80 degrees C until RNA extraction. The multiple sclerosis patients were enrolled in a US clinical protocol that evaluated disease progression with magnetic resonance imaging. Peripheral blood was subjected to Ficoll-Hypaque density gradient centrifugation to isolate PBMCs, which were then cryopreserved in liquid nitrogen. General conclusions and limits of the study: TCR clonal expansion was highest in HAM/TSP patients and lowest in MS patients, with MS patients falling below even healthy controls. In phylogenetic analysis, the repertoires of 18 of 34 MS patients grouped into a cluster of related CDR3 sequences, which suggests a possible signature at the repertoire level. Expanded clones from different subjects shared no identical CDR3 amino acid sequences, which suggests that TCR-beta repertoires were private in all groups. No clinical or MRI features were associated with the MS cluster, and the authors said that larger cohorts are needed.

Counted from cysteine to phenylalanine, this CDR3 has 15 amino acids. Only CDR3 DNA remains: 45 bases, in frame from the first base. CDR1 and CDR2 are read off the germline V gene (reference sequence) as DFQATT and SNEGSKA. Between the V and J ends, shortened by 3 bases and 1 base respectively, the junction contains 16 bases. cDNA was synthesized by template-switch 5'RACE using a primer carrying a 10-nucleotide random unique molecular identifier by which each TCR transcript was tagged. Every sequencing run covered 15-18 subjects and yielded more than 160 million TCR-beta sequences. Total RNA was extracted with the RNeasy kit. The KAPA Real-time Library Amplification kit was used to amplify TCR-beta VDJ regions with primers targeting the TCR constant region and the 5'RACE anchor. Sample indexes and Illumina adaptors were added in a first PCR, and a second PCR then increased library yield. After Ampure bead purification, the roughly 650 bp TCR product was size-selected on a 2% E-gel SizeSelection system. Before pooling, library quality was checked on a Bioanalyzer, concentration was measured with Qubit, and libraries were quantified with the Kapa Library Quantification kit. An Illumina HiSeq 2500 sequenced the libraries paired-end 2 x 150 bp. To increase sequence diversity, roughly 24-32% phiX was spiked into each library pool. In the original analysis: Quality-filtered reads were processed with the UMI-based MiGEC pipeline, and over 90% of raw TCR sequences were removed by the MiGEC pipeline during error correction. IMGT germline references were used for aligning VDJ genes, and each clonotype was defined as a unique CDR3 amino acid sequence together with its V-J genes. VDJtools evaluated clonal expansion, Shannon diversity and CDR3 relatedness (CalcPairwiseDistances, ClusterSamples); CLCbio workbench built phylogenetic trees. Clones with at least 8 unique UMIs were defined as expanded, with this threshold being based on coefficient-of-variation modelling across technical triplicates. In TCRdb, the public reads were trimmed at Q25 with fastp and aligned with MiXCR, with productive beta chains retained. Each record represents a unique CDR3 protein, reported with the most common genes and DNA among its rows. In this record, the V and J calls reflect TCRdb's handling and not the investigators' own analysis. This sample lists tens of thousands of distinct CDR3 sequences; approximately 5.2% were detected once. The ten largest clones capture about 7.4% of the sample.

The sequence derives from a young man with multiple sclerosis. The specimen sequenced was PBMCs. The rearranged segments are TRBV20-1 and TRBJ2-7; TRBD1 is a weak D gene call, 6 bases matching. The bases read TGCAGTGCTAGGCTGACAGGTCATGGATCCTACGAGCAGTACTTC. Its protein is CSARLTGHGSYEQYF.